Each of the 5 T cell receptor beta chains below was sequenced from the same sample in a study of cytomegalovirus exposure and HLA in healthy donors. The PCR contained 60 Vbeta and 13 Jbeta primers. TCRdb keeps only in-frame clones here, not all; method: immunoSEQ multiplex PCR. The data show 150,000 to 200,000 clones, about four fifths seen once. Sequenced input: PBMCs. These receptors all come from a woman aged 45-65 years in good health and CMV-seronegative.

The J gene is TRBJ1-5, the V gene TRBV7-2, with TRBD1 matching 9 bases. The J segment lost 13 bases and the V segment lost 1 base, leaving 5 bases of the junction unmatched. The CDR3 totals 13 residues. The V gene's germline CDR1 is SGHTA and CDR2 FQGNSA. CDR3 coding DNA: TGTGCCAGCAGCTTAGAGGGGACAGGGCGTCAGCATTTT. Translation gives CASSLEGTGRQHF.

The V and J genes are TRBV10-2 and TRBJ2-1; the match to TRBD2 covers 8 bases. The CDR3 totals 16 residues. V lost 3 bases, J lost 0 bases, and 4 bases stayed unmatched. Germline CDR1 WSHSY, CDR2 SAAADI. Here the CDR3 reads CASSDPAGVSYNEQFF. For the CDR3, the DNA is TGCGCCAGCAGTGACCCAGCGGGGGTCTCCTACAATGAGCAGTTCTTC.

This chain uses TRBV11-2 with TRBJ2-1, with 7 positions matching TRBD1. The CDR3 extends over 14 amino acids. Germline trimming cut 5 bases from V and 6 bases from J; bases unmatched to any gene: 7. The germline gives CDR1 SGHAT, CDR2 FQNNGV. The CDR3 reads CASSHENRGNEQFF. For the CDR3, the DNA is TGTGCCAGCAGCCACGAGAACAGGGGCAATGAGCAGTTCTTC.

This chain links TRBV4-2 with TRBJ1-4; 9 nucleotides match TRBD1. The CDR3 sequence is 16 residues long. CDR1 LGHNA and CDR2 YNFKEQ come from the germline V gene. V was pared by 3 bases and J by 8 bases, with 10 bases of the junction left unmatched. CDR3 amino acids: CASSQHLTGGAEKLFF. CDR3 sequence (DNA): TGTGCCAGCAGCCAGCATCTAACAGGGGGCGCCGAAAAACTGTTTTTT.

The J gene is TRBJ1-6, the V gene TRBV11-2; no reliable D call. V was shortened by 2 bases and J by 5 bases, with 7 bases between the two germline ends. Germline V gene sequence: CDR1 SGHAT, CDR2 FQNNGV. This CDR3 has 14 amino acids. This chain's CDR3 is CASSLLQDNSPLHF. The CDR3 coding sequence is TGTGCCAGCAGCTTACTCCAGGATAATTCACCCCTCCACTTT. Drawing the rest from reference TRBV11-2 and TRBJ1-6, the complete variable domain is EAGVAQSPRYKIIEKRQSVAFWCNPISGHATLYWYQQILGQGPKLLIQFQNNGVVDDSQLPKDRFSAERLKGVDSTLKIQPAKLEDSAVYLCASSLLQDNSPLHFGNGTRLTVT.